This T cell receptor (beta chain) was captured in a study of cytomegalovirus exposure and HLA in healthy donors. Regarding this clone: The antigen is undetermined.

Study-level results: Rarity held for most TCR sequences, but there were some public TCRs that occurred in many donors. Later on, analysis showed that most CMV-associated TCR beta chains appeared to be HLA-restricted.

Trimming removed 1 base at V and 5 bases at J, with 12 bases between. Germline CDR1 and CDR2: ENHRY and SYGVKD. CDR3 size: 14 residues. Primers for the PCR totalled 60 Vbeta and 13 Jbeta. Only in-frame clones appear in the TCRdb table, and some are missing; sequencing was by immunoSEQ multiplex PCR. The sample includes about 160,000 clones, about 80% of them seen just once. Everyone who donated was a healthy bone marrow donor. The donors, nominally healthy at sampling, likely had unrecorded immune exposures. The V gene is TRBV10-3, the J gene TRBJ2-7; D may be TRBD1 (6 bases). The receptor's source is a man aged 35-49 years in good health and CMV-seronegative. The sequenced sample consisted of PBMCs. This CDR3 is CAISEYDRTDEQYF. The DNA for the CDR3 is TGTGCCATCAGTGAGTACGACAGGACGGACGAGCAGTACTTC.